This TCR beta chain originates from a study of blood T cell repertoires in COVID-19. The overall study: Samples came from the United States, Italy and Spain, spanning acute and convalescent COVID-19. PBMCs, B-cell-depleted T cells, or T cells were the source of the cDNA or gDNA that made up the material.

Germline lookup yields CDR1 MDHEN and CDR2 SYDVKM. Trimming shortened V by 1 base and J by 0 bases, and 4 bases separated the two germline ends. The CDR3 runs to 14 residues. As originally analysed: Nucleated cell counts were estimated from reference gene primer amplification. Using immunoSEQ multiplex PCR, the repertoire was profiled, and TCRdb retains in-frame clones only, with some absent. That table furnishes V, J and clone size, whereas the DNA furnished D and trimming. The table lists some 150,000 clones, roughly 87% of them singletons, with 3.9% in the top ten. This chain uses TRBV28 with TRBJ2-4, with D unclear. Material for sequencing was peripheral blood. This clonotype originated in a woman between 55 and 75 years old who had recovered from COVID-19. Here the CDR3 DNA reads TGTGCCAGCAGTTTATCGGGAGCCAAAAACATTCAGTACTTC. Its translation: CASSLSGAKNIQYF.